This T cell receptor (beta chain) was observed in a study of T cells in Graves' hyperthyroidism and ophthalmopathy (dated by TCRdb to the late 2010s). Regarding the study in general: Peripheral blood was sampled at the time of initial diagnosis, prior to any treatment. After sampling, hyperthyroidism patients received methimazole starting at 30 mg daily, and ophthalmopathy patients received high-dose intravenous methylprednisolone. The approximately 90 discovery patients were divided at random into training and test sets in a 7:3 ratio. In more than five Graves' hyperthyroidism patients, the study also compared T-cell repertoires from thyroid tissue with T-cell repertoires from blood. To identify TCR V-J signatures that set the groups apart, the researchers used a discovery cohort of 100 patients, made up of roughly 40 with Graves' ophthalmopathy and 55 to 65 with stable Graves' hyperthyroidism. An independent validation cohort of under 20 hyperthyroidism patients and about 16 patients who later progressed to ophthalmopathy tested prospective prediction of ophthalmopathy. TCR Vbeta CDR3 sequencing of 120 to 150 peripheral blood samples (43 ophthalmopathy, about 80 hyperthyroidism and roughly 17 progressor patients) is reported in the paper. Points the paper makes about the study in general: A 13 V-J signature model separated ophthalmopathy from stable hyperthyroidism, with approximately 87% sensitivity and roughly 81% specificity in cross-validation and 80%/75% in testing. In validation, the model predicted progression to ophthalmopathy a median of roughly six months before onset, with over 60% sensitivity and roughly 79% specificity. Most expanded thyroid clonotypes (frequency above 0.001) were also found in blood, which suggests that blood repertoires may mirror thyroid immune responses. Sample size was not statistically predetermined, and blinding of investigators to group allocation was not performed.

TCR beta CDR3 regions were amplified from RNA transcripts. For the first round of RT-PCR on the TCR CDR3, the HTBI primer set was used together with the Qiagen OneStep RT-PCR kit. Libraries were constructed in a second round of multiplex PCR, after which size selection and purification were performed. Libraries were sequenced paired-end with 100 bp reads on an Illumina HiSeq2000. Per the original workflow: SOAPnuke was used to process the raw data, throwing out any read that contained adapters or uncalled bases, had a mean Phred below 15, or lacked an exact constant-primer or identifier match. COPE v1.2.5 was used to merge high-quality paired reads, and clonotypes were defined as unique nucleotide sequences. MiTCR v1.1 was used to align the clonotypes against IMGT TRBV, TRBD and TRBJ reference segments. The analysis was restricted to V-J combinations with a frequency above 0.0001, which together covered 98% to 99.2% of the repertoires. The TCS score was defined as the ratio of F50 (clonal expansion) to E x V (chaos), calculated using BLOSUM62-based TCRdist between CDR3 peptides within each V-J. Welch's t-statistics and random forest reduced roughly 540 V-J features to 13, which were used in a naive Bayes classifier (R e1071). TCRdb trimmed public reads at Q25 via fastp, called clones via MiXCR and kept in-frame beta chains. Every entry covers one CDR3 protein and lists the most common genes and DNA from its rows. The authors' filters were not applied to this entry. A total of approximately 25,000 distinct CDR3 sequences appear in this sample, under 55% of them only once. Around 10% of the sample rests with the top ten.

This clonotype was found many times. Its cognate antigen has yet to be identified. No base qualities exist here, and no much larger clone lies one base off it. Graves' hyperthyroidism was defined as stable when no progression to ophthalmopathy occurred over 18 months of follow-up. Hyperthyroidism patients were newly diagnosed, had a disease duration of under 2 months, and were aged 18 to 65 years. The study excluded patients with uncontrolled infections, other autoimmune diseases, pregnancy or lactation. Diagnoses relied on clinical symptoms, serum thyroxine and TRAb, thyroid ultrasound and orbital computed tomography. Ficoll-Paque density gradient centrifugation was used to isolate PBMCs from around 10 ml of fresh peripheral blood. Trizol reagent was used to extract total RNA, and RNA quality was then checked on an Agilent 2100 Bioanalyzer. V and J are trimmed by 1 base and 2 bases, and the gene matches miss 4 bases of the junction. The CDR3, cysteine through phenylalanine, is 15 amino acids long. Only the CDR3 region is kept as DNA, spanning 45 bases read in frame from base 1. CDR1 MGHDK and CDR2 SYGVNS are derived from the germline V gene.

The specimen was blood. The sequence is built from TRBV25-1 and TRBJ2-5, with 7 bases aligning to TRBD1. The clonotype originates from a woman aged 25-40 years with Graves' hyperthyroidism. The nucleotide sequence is TGTGCCAGCAGTGAATTACAGGGGCCGCAAGAGACCCAGTACTTC. Its translation is CASSELQGPQETQYF. With the rest looked up from the reference TRBV25-1 and TRBJ2-5 genes rather than sequenced, the full variable domain is EADIYQTPRYLVIGTGKKITLECSQTMGHDKMYWYQQDPGMELHLIHYSYGVNSTEKGDLSSESTVSRIRTEHFPLTLESARPSHTSQYLCASSELQGPQETQYFGPGTRLLVL.